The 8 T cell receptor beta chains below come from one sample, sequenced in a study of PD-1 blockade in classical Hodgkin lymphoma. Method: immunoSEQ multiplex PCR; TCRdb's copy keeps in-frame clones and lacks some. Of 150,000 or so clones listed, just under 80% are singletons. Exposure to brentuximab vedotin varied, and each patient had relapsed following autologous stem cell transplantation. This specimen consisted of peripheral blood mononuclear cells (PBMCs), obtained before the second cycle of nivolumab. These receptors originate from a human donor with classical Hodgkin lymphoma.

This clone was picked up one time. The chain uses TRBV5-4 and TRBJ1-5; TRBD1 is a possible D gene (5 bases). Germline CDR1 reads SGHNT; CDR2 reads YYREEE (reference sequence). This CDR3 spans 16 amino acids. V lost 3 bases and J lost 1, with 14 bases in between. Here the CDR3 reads CASSSWGGSSNQPQHF. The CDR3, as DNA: TGTGCCAGCAGCTCTTGGGGGGGATCCAGCAATCAGCCCCAGCATTTT.

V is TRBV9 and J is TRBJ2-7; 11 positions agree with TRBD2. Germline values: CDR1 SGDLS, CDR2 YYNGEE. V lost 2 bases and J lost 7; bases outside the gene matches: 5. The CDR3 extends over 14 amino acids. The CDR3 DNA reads TGTGCCAGCAGCGTTAGCGGGGGGGCTGGTGAGCAGTACTTC. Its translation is CASSVSGGAGEQYF.

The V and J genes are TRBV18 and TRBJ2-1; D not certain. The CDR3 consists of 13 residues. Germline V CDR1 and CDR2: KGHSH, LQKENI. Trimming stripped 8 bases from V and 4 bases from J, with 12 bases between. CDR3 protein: CASTSGLYNEQFF. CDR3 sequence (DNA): TGTGCCAGCACCTCTGGGCTTTACAATGAGCAGTTCTTC.

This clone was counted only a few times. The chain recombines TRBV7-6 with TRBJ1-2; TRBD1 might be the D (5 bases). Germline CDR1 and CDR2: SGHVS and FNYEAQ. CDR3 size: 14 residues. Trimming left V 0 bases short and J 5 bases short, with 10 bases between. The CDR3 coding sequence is TGTGCCAGCAGCTTAGCCCAGGGATTGTATGGCTACACCTTC. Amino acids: CASSLAQGLYGYTF.

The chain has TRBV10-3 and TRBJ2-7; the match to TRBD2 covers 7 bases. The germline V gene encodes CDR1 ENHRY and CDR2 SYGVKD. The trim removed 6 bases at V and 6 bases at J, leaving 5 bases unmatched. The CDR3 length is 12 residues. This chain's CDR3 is CAISRGGSEQYF. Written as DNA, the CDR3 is TGTGCCATCAGCCGCGGGGGTTCCGAGCAGTACTTC.

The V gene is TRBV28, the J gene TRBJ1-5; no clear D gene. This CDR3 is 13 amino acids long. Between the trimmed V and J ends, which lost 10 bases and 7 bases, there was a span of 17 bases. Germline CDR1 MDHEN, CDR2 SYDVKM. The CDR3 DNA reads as TGTGCCACCGGACTCGCGGGAGGGCAGCCCCAGCATTTT. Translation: CATGLAGGQPQHF.

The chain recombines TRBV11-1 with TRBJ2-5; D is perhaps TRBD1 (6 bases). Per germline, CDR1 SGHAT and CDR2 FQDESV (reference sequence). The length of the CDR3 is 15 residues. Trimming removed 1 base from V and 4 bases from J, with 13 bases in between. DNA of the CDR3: TGTGCCAGCAGCTTAGAGGTCAGGGGTGGAGAGACCCAGTACTTC. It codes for CASSLEVRGGETQYF.

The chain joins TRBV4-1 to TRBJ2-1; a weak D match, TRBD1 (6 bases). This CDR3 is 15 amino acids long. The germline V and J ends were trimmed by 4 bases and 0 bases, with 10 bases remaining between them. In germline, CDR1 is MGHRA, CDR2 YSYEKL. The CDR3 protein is CASSRDRHSYNEQFF. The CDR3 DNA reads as TGCGCCAGCAGCCGAGACAGGCACTCCTACAATGAGCAGTTCTTC.